One sample yielded the 25 T cell receptor beta chains listed below, sequenced in a study of shared T cell receptors in the human thymus. Only in-frame clones appear in the TCRdb table, and some are missing; sequencing was by immunoSEQ multiplex PCR. The table shows hundreds of thousands of clones, with around 78% occurring only once. The same sample was also used in a study of human thymus T cells.

The source material was thymocytes. The origin of the receptors is a boy under three years old with a congenital heart defect.

This clone was detected only once. The V and J genes are TRBV27 and TRBJ2-1, with TRBD2 matching over 11 bases. CDR3 length: 16 residues. V lost 5 bases to trimming and J lost 4 bases; unmatched junction nucleotides: 7. Germline CDR1 reads MNHEY; CDR2 reads SMNVEV (reference sequence). The CDR3 nucleotides read TGTGCCAGCAGTATCCTAACTAGCGGGAGTTACAATGAGCAGTTCTTC. Protein: CASSILTSGSYNEQFF.

A few counts support this clone. The chain joins TRBV6-4 to TRBJ2-1, with TRBD2 matching over 7 bases. V lost 2 bases to trimming and J lost 10 bases; unmatched junction nucleotides: 8. Germline V gene lookup returns CDR1 MRHNA and CDR2 SNTAGT. The length of the CDR3 is 14 residues. CDR3 coding DNA: TGTGCCAGCAGTGACGTCGGACTAGAAGGGGAGCAGTTCTTC. Translated: CASSDVGLEGEQFF.

The chain combines TRBV7-9 with TRBJ2-5; TRBD1 aligns across 7 bases. The J segment lost 5 bases and the V segment lost 4 bases, leaving 1 base of the junction unmatched. Germline CDR1 reads SEHNR; CDR2 reads FQNEAQ (reference sequence). The CDR3 covers 12 residues. The CDR3 here is CASSSQGETQYF. The CDR3 nucleotides are TGTGCCAGCAGCTCACAGGGGGAGACCCAGTACTTC.

V and J are TRBV15 and TRBJ2-7, with 14 bases matching TRBD2. V shed 5 bases and J 0 bases; nucleotides not matched to a gene: 18. Germline CDR1 is LNHNV and CDR2 is YYDKDF (reference sequence). The CDR3 runs to 21 residues. In nucleotides, the CDR3 is TGTGCCACCAGCCTAATAACATGGGGGGGGACTAGCGGGAGTATCTCCTACGAGCAGTACTTC. This codes for CATSLITWGGTSGSISYEQYF.

The chain has TRBV11-3 and TRBJ2-1; TRBD2 aligns across 11 bases. Per germline, CDR1 SGHNT and CDR2 YENEEA. V dropped 1 base and J dropped 10; count of bases not matched to a gene: 6. This CDR3 is 15 amino acids long. The CDR3 coding sequence is TGTGCCAGCAGCTTAGTCTCTAGCGGGAGGAGCGAGCAGTTCTTC. Protein product: CASSLVSSGRSEQFF.

This chain links TRBV2 with TRBJ1-1; TRBD1 agrees at 8 bases. The J segment lost 3 bases and the V segment lost 3 bases, leaving 6 bases of the junction unmatched. Per germline, CDR1 SNHLY and CDR2 FYNNEI. There are 15 residues in the CDR3. CDR3 sequence reads: CASSDHGQGHTEAFF. The CDR3 nucleotides read TGTGCCAGCAGTGACCATGGACAGGGCCACACTGAAGCTTTCTTT.

V usage is TRBV11-3 and J usage is TRBJ2-1; 7 nucleotides line up with TRBD2. With 4 bases clipped from V and 6 bases from J, the junction kept 12 bases outside the gene matches. The CDR3 runs to 16 residues. Germline lookup yields CDR1 SGHNT and CDR2 YENEEA. The CDR3 bases are TGTGCCAGCAGCTCTGACGACGAGCGGGAAAGCAATGAGCAGTTCTTC. It yields the protein CASSSDDERESNEQFF.

V gene TRBV11-2 combines with J gene TRBJ2-5; TRBD1 might be the D (6 bases). Per the germline V gene, CDR1 is SGHAT and CDR2 is FQNNGV. CDR3 length: 17 residues. The V end was cut by 5 bases, the J end by 5 bases, with 24 bases between. The CDR3 nucleotides are TGTGCCAGCAGCCCACACAGGGTCCATCTCCCTCGGGAGACCCAGTACTTC. Protein sequence: CASSPHRVHLPRETQYF.

V gene TRBV27 combines with J gene TRBJ1-1; a weak D match, TRBD1 (6 bases). This CDR3 has 16 amino acids. From germline, CDR1 is MNHEY and CDR2 SMNVEV (reference sequence). The ends were cut back, 1 base at V and 1 base at J, with 13 bases in the middle. The CDR3 DNA sequence: TGTGCCAGCAGTTTATATCCCCGGACAGCGAACACTGAAGCTTTCTTT. Encoded protein: CASSLYPRTANTEAFF.

The CDR3 DNA sequence: TGTGCCACCTCACAGGCGCTGATTAATGAAAAACTGTTTTTT. It encodes CATSQALINEKLFF. The V and J genes are TRBV6-5 and TRBJ1-4; a weak D match, TRBD1 (5 bases). The CDR3 runs to 14 residues. CDR1 and CDR2 (germline): MNHEY, SVGAGI. The V and J ends lost 10 bases and 4 bases respectively, with 16 bases between them.

This clone was detected only a few times. V is TRBV19 and J is TRBJ2-7; 7 nucleotides match TRBD1. The V segment lost 7 bases and the J segment 4 bases; nucleotides outside the gene matches: 10. The V gene's germline CDR1 is LNHDA and CDR2 SQIVND (reference sequence). The CDR3 is 14 residues long. CDR3 residues: CASTLGTDSYEQYF. The CDR3 coding sequence is TGTGCCAGTACCCTCGGGACAGACTCTTACGAGCAGTACTTC.

This chain's CDR3 is CASSQARGGEQFF. CDR3 coding DNA: TGCGCCAGCAGCCAAGCTCGGGGAGGTGAGCAGTTCTTC. V gene TRBV4-3 combines with J gene TRBJ2-1; a possible D gene is TRBD2 (6 bases). Germline lookup yields CDR1 LGHNA and CDR2 YSLEER. The CDR3 has 13 residues. V lost 1 base and J 9 bases, leaving 10 bases between the germline ends.

This chain joins TRBV28 and TRBJ1-3; D is perhaps TRBD1 (5 bases). The germline V and J ends were trimmed by 2 bases and 0 bases, with 14 bases remaining between them. Germline V CDR1 and CDR2: MDHEN, SYDVKM. The CDR3 contains 17 residues. The CDR3 protein is CASSLHVDRNSGNTIYF. The CDR3 DNA is TGTGCCAGCAGTTTACACGTAGACAGAAACTCTGGAAACACCATATATTTT.

V and J are TRBV4-1 and TRBJ2-2, with D tentatively TRBD2 (5 bases). Per germline, CDR1 MGHRA and CDR2 YSYEKL. Trimming took off 2 bases at V and 4 bases at J, with 8 bases between the two ends. The CDR3 length is 14 residues. The CDR3: CASSQLGITGELFF. CDR3 coding DNA: TGCGCCAGCAGCCAACTCGGGATCACCGGGGAGCTGTTTTTT.

This chain uses TRBV27 with TRBJ1-5; D is undetermined. From germline, CDR1 is MNHEY and CDR2 SMNVEV (reference sequence). V was trimmed by 2 bases and J by 0 bases, leaving 17 bases between them. This CDR3 spans 18 amino acids. CDR3 nucleotide sequence: TGTGCCAGCAGTTTACAAGCACGAAAATATTATAGCAATCAGCCCCAGCATTTT. Its translation is CASSLQARKYYSNQPQHF.

The chain employs TRBV5-8 and TRBJ1-1; D is uncertain. The CDR3 consists of 14 residues. Per the germline V gene, CDR1 is SGHTS and CDR2 is YDEGEE. Trimming stripped 6 bases from V and 1 base from J, with 13 bases between. The CDR3 is CASISTGENTEAFF. The CDR3 DNA follows: TGTGCCAGCATCTCAACCGGGGAGAACACTGAAGCTTTCTTT.

This rearrangement joins TRBV12-5 to TRBJ2-1; 12 nucleotides agree with TRBD2. CDR1 is LGHNT, CDR2 FRNRAP, per germline. The V segment lost 6 bases and the J segment 8 bases; nucleotides outside the gene matches: 14. The CDR3 extends over 17 amino acids. CDR3 protein: CASGQNWTSGVLDEQFF. DNA for the CDR3: TGTGCTAGTGGGCAAAACTGGACTAGCGGGGTGTTGGATGAGCAGTTCTTC.

V gene TRBV30 combines with J gene TRBJ2-7; 10 nucleotides align to TRBD2. The CDR3 length is 17 residues. V was clipped by 2 bases and J by 6 bases; unmatched bases: 16. Germline values: CDR1 GTSNPN, CDR2 SVGIG (reference sequence). The CDR3 loop reads CAWSLTGVLAGEGEQYF. The CDR3 DNA sequence: TGTGCCTGGAGTCTAACAGGGGTCCTAGCGGGAGAGGGCGAGCAGTACTTC.

This clone was detected only once. The rearrangement uses TRBV20-1 and TRBJ2-3; D gene unclear. CDR3 length equals 9 residues. Trimming removed 0 bases from V and 14 bases from J, with 6 bases in between. Per the germline V gene, CDR1 is DFQATT and CDR2 is SNEGSKA (reference sequence). The CDR3 nucleotides are TGCAGTGCTAGAGATTTCGGGTATTTT. This codes for CSARDFGYF.

The chain has TRBV7-8 and TRBJ2-1; 9 nucleotides agree with TRBD1. Germline CDR1 reads SGHVS; CDR2 reads FQNEAQ. V gave up 6 bases and J gave up 4 bases; unmatched junction bases: 4. The CDR3 extends over 14 amino acids. The CDR3 bases are TGTGCCAGCAGGACGGGACAGGGATACAATGAGCAGTTCTTC. As protein: CASRTGQGYNEQFF.

The V gene is TRBV6-5, the J gene TRBJ2-2; 9 nucleotides match TRBD1. CDR3 length: 15 amino acids. The germline gives CDR1 MNHEY, CDR2 SVGAGI. The trim removed 5 bases at V and 6 bases at J, leaving 7 bases unmatched. The CDR3 spells CASSPGTGLAGELFF. CDR3 nucleotides: TGTGCCAGCAGTCCCGGGACAGGGCTCGCCGGGGAGCTGTTTTTT.

The chain recombines TRBV12-5 with TRBJ2-1; 8 positions match TRBD1. Germline CDR1 is LGHNT and CDR2 is FRNRAP. J gave up 3 bases and V 5 bases, and 18 bases lay outside the gene matches. This CDR3 is built from 19 residues. As DNA, the CDR3 is TGTGCTAGTGGTCCCTCAGGGGGCCCCAGGGATGCCATCTACAATGAGCAGTTCTTC. It translates to CASGPSGGPRDAIYNEQFF.

This sequence joins TRBV28 and TRBJ2-3, with TRBD2 matching 7 bases. With V trimmed by 3 bases and J by 4 bases, 16 bases remained unmatched. Germline assignment: CDR1 MDHEN and CDR2 SYDVKM. This CDR3 is built from 18 residues. This CDR3 is CASSFLPPRGRVADTQYF. The DNA of the CDR3 is TGTGCCAGCAGTTTTCTCCCTCCGCGCGGGAGAGTGGCAGATACGCAGTATTTT.

This rearrangement joins TRBV5-4 to TRBJ2-7; TRBD2 might be the D (6 bases). CDR1 is SGHNT and CDR2 is YYREEE in the germline V gene (reference sequence). The CDR3 covers 14 residues. Trimming took off 2 bases at V and 1 base at J, with 10 bases between the two ends. CDR3: CASSLRRGSYEQYF. Written as DNA, the CDR3 is TGTGCCAGCAGCTTAAGGCGGGGTTCCTACGAGCAGTACTTC.

The chain combines TRBV11-2 with TRBJ2-7; TRBD1 might be the D (5 bases). CDR3 length equals 14 residues. CDR1 is SGHAT, CDR2 FQNNGV, per germline. V gave up 2 bases and J gave up 3 bases, with 11 bases separating them. The CDR3 spells CASSLSDRVYEQYF. Here the CDR3 DNA reads TGTGCCAGCAGCTTATCCGACAGAGTCTACGAGCAGTACTTC. Full variable domain (outside the CDR3, taken from reference TRBV11-2 and TRBJ2-7): EAGVAQSPRYKIIEKRQSVAFWCNPISGHATLYWYQQILGQGPKLLIQFQNNGVVDDSQLPKDRFSAERLKGVDSTLKIQPAKLEDSAVYLCASSLSDRVYEQYFGPGTRLTVT.